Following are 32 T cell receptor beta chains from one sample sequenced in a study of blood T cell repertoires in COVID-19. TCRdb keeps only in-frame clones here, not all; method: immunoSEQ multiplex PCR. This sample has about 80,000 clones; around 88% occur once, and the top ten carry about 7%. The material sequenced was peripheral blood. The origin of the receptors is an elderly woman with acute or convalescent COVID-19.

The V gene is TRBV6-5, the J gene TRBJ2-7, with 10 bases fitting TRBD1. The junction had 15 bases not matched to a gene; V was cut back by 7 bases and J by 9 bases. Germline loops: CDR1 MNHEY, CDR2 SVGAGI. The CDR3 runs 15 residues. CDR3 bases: TGTGCCAGCAAAGCGGGGACAGGGGCATCAGGGGGGCAGTACTTC. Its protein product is CASKAGTGASGGQYF.

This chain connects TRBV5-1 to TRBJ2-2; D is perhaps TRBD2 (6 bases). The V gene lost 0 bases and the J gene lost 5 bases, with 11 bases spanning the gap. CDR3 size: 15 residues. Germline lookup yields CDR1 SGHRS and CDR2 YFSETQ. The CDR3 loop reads CASSLGTRETGELFF. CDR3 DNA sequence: TGCGCCAGCAGCTTGGGAACCCGGGAGACCGGGGAGCTGTTTTTT. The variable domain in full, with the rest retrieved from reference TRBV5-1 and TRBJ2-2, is KAGVTQTPRYLIKTRGQQVTLSCSPISGHRSVSWYQQTPGQGLQFLFEYFSETQRNKGNFPGRFSGRQFSNSRSEMNVSTLELGDSALYLCASSLGTRETGELFFGEGSRLTVL.

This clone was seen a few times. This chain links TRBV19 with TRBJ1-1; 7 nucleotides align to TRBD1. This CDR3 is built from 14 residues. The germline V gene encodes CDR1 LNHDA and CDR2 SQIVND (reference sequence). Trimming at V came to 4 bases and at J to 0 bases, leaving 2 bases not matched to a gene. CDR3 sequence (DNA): TGTGCCAGTAGTACGGGACAGCTGAACACTGAAGCTTTCTTT. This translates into CASSTGQLNTEAFF.

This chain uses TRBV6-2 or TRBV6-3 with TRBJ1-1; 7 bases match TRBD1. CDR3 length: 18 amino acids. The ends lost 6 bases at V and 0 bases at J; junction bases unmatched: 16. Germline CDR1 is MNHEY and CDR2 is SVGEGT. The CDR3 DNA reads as TGTGCCAGCAGCTGGACCGGGACAGTAGCATACATGAACACTGAAGCTTTCTTT. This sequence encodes CASSWTGTVAYMNTEAFF.

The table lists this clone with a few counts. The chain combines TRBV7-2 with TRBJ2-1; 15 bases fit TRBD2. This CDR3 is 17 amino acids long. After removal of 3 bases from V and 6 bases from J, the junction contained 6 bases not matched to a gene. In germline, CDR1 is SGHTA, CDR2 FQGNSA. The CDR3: CASSFWTSGGAGNEQFF. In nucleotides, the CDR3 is TGTGCCAGCAGCTTCTGGACTAGCGGGGGGGCCGGCAATGAGCAGTTCTTC. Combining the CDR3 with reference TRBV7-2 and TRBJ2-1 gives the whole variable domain GAGVSQSPSNKVTEKGKDVELRCDPISGHTALYWYRQSLGQGLEFLIYFQGNSAPDKSGLPSDRFSAERTGGSVSTLTIQRTQQEDSAVYLCASSFWTSGGAGNEQFFGPGTRLTVL.

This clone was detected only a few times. CDR3 residues: CASSQDVRLNGYTF. The CDR3 coding sequence is TGTGCCAGCAGCCAAGATGTCAGACTAAATGGCTACACCTTC. The gene calls are TRBV3-1 (or the pseudogene TRBV3-2) and TRBJ1-2, with D unclear. V was pared by 0 bases and J by 6 bases, with 11 bases between. The V gene's germline CDR1 is LGHDT and CDR2 YNNKEL (reference sequence). The CDR3 sequence is 14 residues long.

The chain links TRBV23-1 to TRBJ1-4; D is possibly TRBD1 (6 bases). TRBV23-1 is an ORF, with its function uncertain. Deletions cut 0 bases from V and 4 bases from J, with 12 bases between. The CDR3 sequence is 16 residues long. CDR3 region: CASSQSIPRGNEKLFF. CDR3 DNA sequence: TGCGCCAGCAGTCAATCGATCCCCAGGGGTAATGAAAAACTGTTTTTT.

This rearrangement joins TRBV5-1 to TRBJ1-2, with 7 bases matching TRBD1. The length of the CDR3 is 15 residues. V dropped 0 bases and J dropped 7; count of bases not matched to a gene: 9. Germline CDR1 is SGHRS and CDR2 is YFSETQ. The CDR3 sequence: CASSLEGQAASGYTF. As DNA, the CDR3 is TGCGCCAGCAGCTTGGAAGGACAGGCCGCTAGTGGCTACACCTTC.

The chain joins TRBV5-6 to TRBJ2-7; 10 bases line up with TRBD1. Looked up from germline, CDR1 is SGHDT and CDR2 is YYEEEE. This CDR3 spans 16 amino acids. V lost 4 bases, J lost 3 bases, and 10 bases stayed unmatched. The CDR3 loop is CASSPPPGQGVYEQYF. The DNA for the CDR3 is TGTGCCAGCAGCCCTCCGCCAGGACAGGGGGTCTACGAGCAGTACTTC.

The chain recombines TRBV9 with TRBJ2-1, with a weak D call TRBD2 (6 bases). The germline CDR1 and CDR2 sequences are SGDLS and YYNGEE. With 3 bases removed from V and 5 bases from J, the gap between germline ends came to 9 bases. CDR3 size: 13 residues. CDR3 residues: CASSGGGNNEQFF. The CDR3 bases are TGTGCCAGCAGCGGTGGGGGGAACAATGAGCAGTTCTTC.

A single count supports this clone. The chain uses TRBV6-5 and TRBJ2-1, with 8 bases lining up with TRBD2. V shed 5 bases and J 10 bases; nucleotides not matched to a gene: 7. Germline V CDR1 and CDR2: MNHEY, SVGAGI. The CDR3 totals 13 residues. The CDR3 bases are TGTGCCAGCAGTCGCCCCGGGAGGGACGAGCAGTTCTTC. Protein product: CASSRPGRDEQFF.

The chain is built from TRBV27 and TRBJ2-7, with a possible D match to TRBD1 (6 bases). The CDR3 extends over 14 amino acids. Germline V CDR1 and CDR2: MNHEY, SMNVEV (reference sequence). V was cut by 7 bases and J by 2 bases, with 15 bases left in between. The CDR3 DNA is TGTGCCAGCAAAACTTCGACAGGAACCTACGAGCAGTACTTC. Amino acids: CASKTSTGTYEQYF.

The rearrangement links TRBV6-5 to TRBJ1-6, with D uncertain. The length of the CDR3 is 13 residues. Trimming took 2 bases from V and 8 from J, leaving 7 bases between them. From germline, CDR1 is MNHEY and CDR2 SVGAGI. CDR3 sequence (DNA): TGTGCCAGCAGTTACGAGAATTATTCACCCCTCCACTTT. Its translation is CASSYENYSPLHF.

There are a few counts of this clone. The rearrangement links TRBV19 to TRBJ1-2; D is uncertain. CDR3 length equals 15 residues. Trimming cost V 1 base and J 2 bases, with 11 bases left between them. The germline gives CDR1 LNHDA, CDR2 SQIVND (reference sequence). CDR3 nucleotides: TGTGCCAGTAGTATAGTCGGGAGTCTAAACTATGGCTACACCTTC. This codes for CASSIVGSLNYGYTF.

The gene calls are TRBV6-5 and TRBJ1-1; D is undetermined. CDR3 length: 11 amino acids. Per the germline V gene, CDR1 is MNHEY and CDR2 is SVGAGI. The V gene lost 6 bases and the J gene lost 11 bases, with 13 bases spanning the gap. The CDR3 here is CASRATIAAFF. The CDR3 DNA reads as TGTGCCAGCAGAGCCACAATAGCGGCTTTCTTT.

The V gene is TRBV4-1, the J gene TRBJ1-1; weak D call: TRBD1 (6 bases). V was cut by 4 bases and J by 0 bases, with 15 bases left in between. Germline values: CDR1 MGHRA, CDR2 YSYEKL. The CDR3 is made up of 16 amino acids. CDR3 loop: CASSPTTGYMNTEAFF. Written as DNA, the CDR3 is TGCGCCAGCAGCCCGACTACAGGGTACATGAACACTGAAGCTTTCTTT.

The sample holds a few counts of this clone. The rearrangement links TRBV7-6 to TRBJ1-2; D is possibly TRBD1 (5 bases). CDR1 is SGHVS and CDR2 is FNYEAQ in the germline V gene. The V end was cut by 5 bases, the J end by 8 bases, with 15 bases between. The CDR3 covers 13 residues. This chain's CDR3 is CASSLTRVDGYTF. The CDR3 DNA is TGTGCCAGCAGCCTCACCAGGGTGGACGGCTACACCTTC.

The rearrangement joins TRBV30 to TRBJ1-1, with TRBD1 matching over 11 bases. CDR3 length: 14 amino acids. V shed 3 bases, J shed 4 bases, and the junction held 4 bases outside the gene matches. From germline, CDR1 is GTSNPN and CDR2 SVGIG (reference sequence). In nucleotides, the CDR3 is TGTGCCTGGAGGACCGGGACAGGGGGCACTGAAGCTTTCTTT. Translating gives CAWRTGTGGTEAFF.

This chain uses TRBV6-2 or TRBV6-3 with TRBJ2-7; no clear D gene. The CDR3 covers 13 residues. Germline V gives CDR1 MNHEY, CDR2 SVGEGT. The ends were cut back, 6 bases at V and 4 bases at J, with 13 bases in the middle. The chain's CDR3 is CASSPRLRYEQYF. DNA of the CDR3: TGTGCCAGCAGCCCCAGGCTCCGGTACGAGCAGTACTTC.

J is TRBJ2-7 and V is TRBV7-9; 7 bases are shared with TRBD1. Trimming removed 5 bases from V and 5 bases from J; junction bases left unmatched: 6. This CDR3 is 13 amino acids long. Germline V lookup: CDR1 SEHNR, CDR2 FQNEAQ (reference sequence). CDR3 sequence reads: CASSQTQGHEQYF. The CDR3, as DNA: TGTGCCAGCAGCCAAACACAGGGGCACGAGCAGTACTTC.

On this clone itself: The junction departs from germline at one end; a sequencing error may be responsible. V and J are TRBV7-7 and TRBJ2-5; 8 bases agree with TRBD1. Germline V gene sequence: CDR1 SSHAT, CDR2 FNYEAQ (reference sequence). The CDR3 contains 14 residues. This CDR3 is CASSATGGRETQYF. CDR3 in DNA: TGTGCTAGCAGCGCCACAGGGGGGAGAGAGACCCAGTACTTC.

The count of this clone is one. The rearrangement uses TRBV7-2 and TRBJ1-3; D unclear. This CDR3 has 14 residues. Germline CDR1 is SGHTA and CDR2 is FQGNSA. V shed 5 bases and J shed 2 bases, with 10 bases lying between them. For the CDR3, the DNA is TGTGCCAGCAGCCCGCAAGTAGCTGGAAACACCATATATTTT. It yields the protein CASSPQVAGNTIYF.

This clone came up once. The CDR3 reads CASSEGTGGSNGYTF. The CDR3, as DNA: TGTGCCAGCAGTGAAGGGACAGGGGGCTCGAATGGCTACACCTTC. The chain combines TRBV6-1 with TRBJ1-2; TRBD1 matches 11 bases. CDR1 is MNHNS, CDR2 SASEGT, per germline. This CDR3 is 15 amino acids long. Germline trimming cut 1 base from V and 6 bases from J; bases unmatched to any gene: 4.

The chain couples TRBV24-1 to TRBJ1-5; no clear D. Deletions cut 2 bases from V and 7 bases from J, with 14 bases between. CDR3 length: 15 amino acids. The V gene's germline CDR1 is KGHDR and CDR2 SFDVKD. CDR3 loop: CATSDWMGRGQPQHF. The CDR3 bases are TGTGCCACCAGTGATTGGATGGGGAGAGGCCAGCCCCAGCATTTT.

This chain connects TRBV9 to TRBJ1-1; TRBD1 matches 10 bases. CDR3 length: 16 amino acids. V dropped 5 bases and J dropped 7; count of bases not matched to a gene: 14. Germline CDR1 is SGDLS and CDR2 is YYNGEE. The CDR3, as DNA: TGTGCCAGCAGTTTATCCCGGGACAGGGGTTCAGGTGAAGCTTTCTTT. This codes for CASSLSRDRGSGEAFF.

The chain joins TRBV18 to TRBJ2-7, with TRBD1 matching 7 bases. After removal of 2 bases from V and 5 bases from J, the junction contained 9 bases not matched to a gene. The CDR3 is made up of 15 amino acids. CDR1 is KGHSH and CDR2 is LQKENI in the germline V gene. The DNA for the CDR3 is TGTGCCAGCTCACCAGGGACCTACAGGGGTGACGAGCAGTACTTC. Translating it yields CASSPGTYRGDEQYF.

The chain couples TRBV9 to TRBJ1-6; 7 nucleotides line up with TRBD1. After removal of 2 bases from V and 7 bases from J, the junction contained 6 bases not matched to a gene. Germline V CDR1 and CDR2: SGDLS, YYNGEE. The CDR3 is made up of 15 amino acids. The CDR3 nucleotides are TGTGCCAGCAGCGTCCGGACAGGTGTAAATTCACCCCTCCACTTT. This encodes CASSVRTGVNSPLHF.

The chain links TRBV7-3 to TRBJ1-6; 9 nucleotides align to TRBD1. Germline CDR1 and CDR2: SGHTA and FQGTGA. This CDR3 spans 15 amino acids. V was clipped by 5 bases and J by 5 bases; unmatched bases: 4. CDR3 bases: TGTGCCAGCAGCGCCAGGGACAGGGATAATTCACCCCTCCACTTT. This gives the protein CASSARDRDNSPLHF.

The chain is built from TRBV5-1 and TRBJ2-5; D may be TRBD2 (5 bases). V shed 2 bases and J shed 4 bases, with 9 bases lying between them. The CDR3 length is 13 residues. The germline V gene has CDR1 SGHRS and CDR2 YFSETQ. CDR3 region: CASSFSGGETQYF. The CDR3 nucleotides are TGCGCCAGCAGCTTCTCAGGAGGAGAGACCCAGTACTTC.

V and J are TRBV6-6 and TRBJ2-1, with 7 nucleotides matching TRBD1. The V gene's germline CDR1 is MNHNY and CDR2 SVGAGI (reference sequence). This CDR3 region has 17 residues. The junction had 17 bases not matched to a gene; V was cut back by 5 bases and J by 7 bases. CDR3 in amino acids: CASSRQGTSFGRNEQFF. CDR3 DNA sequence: TGTGCCAGCAGTCGACAGGGCACGAGTTTTGGTAGGAATGAGCAGTTCTTC.

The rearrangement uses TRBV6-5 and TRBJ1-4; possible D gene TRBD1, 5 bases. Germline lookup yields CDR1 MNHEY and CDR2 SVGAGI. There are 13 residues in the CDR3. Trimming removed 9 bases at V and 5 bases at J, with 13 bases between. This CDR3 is CASDQNRNEKLFF. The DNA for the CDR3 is TGTGCCAGTGACCAAAACAGGAATGAAAAACTGTTTTTT.

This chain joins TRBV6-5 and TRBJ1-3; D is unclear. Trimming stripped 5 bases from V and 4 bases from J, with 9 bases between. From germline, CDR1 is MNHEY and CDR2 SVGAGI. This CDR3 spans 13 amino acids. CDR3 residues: CASSLAGGNTIYF. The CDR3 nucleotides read TGTGCCAGCAGTCTCGCCGGGGGAAACACCATATATTTT.